The clone carrying this T cell receptor (beta chain) was seen at least ten times. The antigen is unknown. The V and J ends lost 5 bases and 2 bases, in that order; junction bases with no gene match: 2. Per the germline V gene, CDR1 is DFQATT and CDR2 is SNEGSKA (reference sequence). The CDR3 has 13 residues. The data were obtained in a study of CD8 T cells in ankylosing spondylitis. Study results and limitations: Reactive arthritis synovial fluid and blood previously showed some of these motif variants. There was a TCR beta motif, made of fewer than 10 highly homologous variants, that appeared characteristic of ankylosing spondylitis blood. Within peripheral blood, clones linked to disease were CD8+ and relatively rare. Matched synovial fluid from ankylosing spondylitis patients was reported to be enriched for disease-linked clones.

TCRdb re-called the 5' RACE reads with MiXCR, one entry per CDR3 protein. Here the sample spans 310,000 or so distinct CDR3 sequences, 20% being singletons. V and J are TRBV20-1 and TRBJ1-2, with 10 positions matching TRBD1. The source material was blood, either unsorted or a sorted T cell fraction (not recorded which). The sequence derives from a male donor with ankylosing spondylitis or in good health (not recorded which). Here the CDR3 DNA reads TGCAGTGCTGCGGGACAGGGGAACTATGGCTACACCTTC. This sequence encodes CSAAGQGNYGYTF.